Shown below are 24 T cell receptor beta chains from a single sample sequenced in a study of blood T cell repertoires in COVID-19. Only in-frame clones appear in the TCRdb table, and some are missing; sequencing was by immunoSEQ multiplex PCR. The data contain around 150,000 clones, roughly four fifths of them singletons. Sequencing was performed on PBMCs or T cells enriched from blood (not recorded which). Receptor source: a woman aged 45 to 65 with acute COVID-19.

The V and J genes are TRBV21-1 and TRBJ2-1; the table names TRBD1, a call not compared with the DNA. TRBV21-1 is tagged as a pseudogene. The CDR3 sequence is 12 residues long. The CDR3 is CASSKRGNEQFF. The DNA for the CDR3 is TGTGCCAGCAGCAAAAGGGGGAATGAGCAGTTCTTC.

This chain connects TRBV6-1 to TRBJ2-7; D is uncertain. The germline V and J ends were trimmed by 1 base and 0 bases, with 13 bases remaining between them. The length of the CDR3 is 16 residues. Germline assignment: CDR1 MNHNS and CDR2 SASEGT. CDR3 residues: CASSEVENSLSYEQYF. CDR3 coding DNA: TGTGCCAGCAGTGAAGTTGAGAACAGTCTCTCCTACGAGCAGTACTTC.

The V and J genes are TRBV7-8 and TRBJ1-1; no clear D. Trimming pared 1 base from V and 1 base from J, leaving 13 bases between. This CDR3 has 16 amino acids. CDR1 is SGHVS and CDR2 is FQNEAQ in the germline V gene. The CDR3 coding sequence is TGTGCCAGCAGCTTAGGCTCACTCCCGGGGAACACTGAAGCTTTCTTT. It codes for CASSLGSLPGNTEAFF. Full variable domain (outside the CDR3, taken from reference TRBV7-8 and TRBJ1-1): GAGVSQSPRYKVAKRGQDVALRCDPISGHVSLFWYQQALGQGPEFLTYFQNEAQLDKSGLPSDRFFAERPEGSVSTLKIQRTQQEDSAVYLCASSLGSLPGNTEAFFGQGTRLTVV.

The genes are TRBV11-3 and TRBJ1-1; D is uncertain. Germline V gene lookup returns CDR1 SGHNT and CDR2 YENEEA. The germline V and J ends were trimmed by 7 bases and 1 base, with 10 bases remaining between them. There are 13 residues in the CDR3. The CDR3 loop is CASNGGENTEAFF. The DNA for the CDR3 is TGTGCCAGCAACGGCGGGGAGAACACTGAAGCTTTCTTT.

This clone came up many times. This chain links TRBV6-5 with TRBJ2-7, with TRBD1 matching 10 bases. The CDR3 sequence is 15 residues long. Germline values: CDR1 MNHEY, CDR2 SVGAGI. J gave up 2 bases and V 6 bases, and 7 bases lay outside the gene matches. CDR3 residues: CASSSPGQGTYEQYF. CDR3 DNA: TGTGCCAGCAGCTCCCCGGGACAGGGGACCTACGAGCAGTACTTC.

There are a few counts of this clone. The V gene is TRBV10-3, the J gene TRBJ2-6; 11 bases map to TRBD1. Per the germline V gene, CDR1 is ENHRY and CDR2 is SYGVKD. The CDR3 totals 20 residues. J lost 0 bases, V lost 3 bases, and 10 bases had no gene match. The CDR3 here is CAISETPPGQGVSGANVLTF. CDR3 coding DNA: TGTGCCATCAGTGAAACCCCGCCGGGACAGGGGGTCTCTGGGGCCAACGTCCTGACTTTC.

V is TRBV7-6 and J is TRBJ2-3, with 10 bases aligning to TRBD2. V was pared by 5 bases and J by 4 bases, with 9 bases of the junction left unmatched. Germline CDR1 SGHVS, CDR2 FNYEAQ. The CDR3 covers 16 residues. This CDR3 reads CASSVASGSMSDTQYF. In nucleotides, the CDR3 is TGTGCCAGCAGCGTTGCTAGCGGGAGTATGTCAGATACGCAGTATTTT.

J is TRBJ2-7 and V is TRBV11-2, with TRBD1 matching over 8 bases. The CDR3 runs to 14 residues. Looked up from germline, CDR1 is SGHAT and CDR2 is FQNNGV. J was trimmed by 4 bases and V by 6 bases; bases with no gene match: 8. This chain's CDR3 is CASRRQGIWYEQYF. DNA for the CDR3: TGTGCCAGCAGAAGACAGGGGATTTGGTACGAGCAGTACTTC.

V and J are TRBV7-2 and TRBJ1-1, with 10 bases identical to TRBD1. Germline V lookup: CDR1 SGHTA, CDR2 FQGNSA. J was trimmed by 5 bases and V by 5 bases; bases with no gene match: 5. This CDR3 is 14 amino acids long. The CDR3 DNA follows: TGTGCCAGCAGCCCTCGACAGGGGGCTACTGAAGCTTTCTTT. Encoded protein: CASSPRQGATEAFF.

As for this clone: In this CDR3 the conserved last residue, phenylalanine or tryptophan, is missing, so a read error is likely. The DNA is left out, because the CDR3 cannot be placed on it with certainty; the CDR3 is given as TCRdb lists it. The J gene is TRBJ1-1, the V gene TRBV28; TRBD1 is the table's D call, not checked against the DNA. Germline V gene data show CDR1 as MDHEN and CDR2 as SYDVKM. The CDR3 is made up of 13 amino acids, end residues included. The CDR3 here is CASSSEPGQGPSA.

The chain joins TRBV2 to TRBJ1-5; TRBD1 aligns across 7 bases. The V gene end was trimmed by 10 bases and the J gene end by 4 bases; junction bases not matched to a gene: 10. CDR1 and CDR2 (germline): SNHLY, FYNNEI. CDR3 length: 14 residues. CDR3 nucleotides: TGTGCCACCGCAGGGCCAGGGGGAAATCAGCCCCAGCATTTT. Protein sequence: CATAGPGGNQPQHF.

The chain combines TRBV7-9 with TRBJ2-7, with 14 bases identical to TRBD2. Looked up from germline, CDR1 is SEHNR and CDR2 is FQNEAQ (reference sequence). This CDR3 comprises 17 residues. Unmatched junction bases numbered 8, after V lost 5 bases and J lost 2 bases. The CDR3: CASSVNAGLAGAYEQYF. CDR3 coding DNA: TGTGCCAGCAGCGTCAACGCGGGACTAGCGGGAGCCTACGAGCAGTACTTC.

The chain is built from TRBV27 and TRBJ2-7, with D possibly being TRBD1 (6 bases). V lost 4 bases and J 12 bases, leaving 25 bases between the germline ends. This CDR3 comprises 15 residues. Germline V gene lookup returns CDR1 MNHEY and CDR2 SMNVEV (reference sequence). The CDR3: CASSSWTAVVRGLYF. CDR3 bases: TGTGCCAGCAGTTCCTGGACAGCCGTGGTAAGGGGGTTGTACTTC.

The genes are TRBV10-3 and TRBJ2-3, with D tentatively TRBD2 (8 bases). The CDR3 has 18 residues. Trimming took 4 bases from V and 2 from J, leaving 22 bases between them. Per germline, CDR1 ENHRY and CDR2 SYGVKD. CDR3 sequence (DNA): TGTGCCATCAGTGCCGGGGGGGCCGACGGGACAGTCACAGATACGCAGTATTTT. This sequence encodes CAISAGGADGTVTDTQYF.

CDR3: CASRTGGHQPQHF. The CDR3 DNA reads TGTGCCAGTCGAACAGGGGGTCATCAGCCCCAGCATTTT. This chain links TRBV19 with TRBJ1-5; 8 nucleotides match TRBD1. The germline V gene encodes CDR1 LNHDA and CDR2 SQIVND (reference sequence). V lost 8 bases, J lost 5 bases, and 5 bases stayed unmatched. The CDR3 sequence is 13 residues long. The variable domain in full, completed from reference TRBV19 and TRBJ1-5, reads DGGITQSPKYLFRKEGQNVTLSCEQNLNHDAMYWYRQDPGQGLRLIYYSQIVNDFQKGDIAEGYSVSREKKESFPLTVTSAQKNPTAFYLCASRTGGHQPQHFGDGTRLSIL.

The CDR3 is CASSLRGRMNTGELFF. The CDR3 region has the DNA TGTGCCAGCAGCTTAAGAGGGAGGATGAACACCGGGGAGCTGTTTTTT. The chain combines TRBV5-4 with TRBJ2-2; possibly TRBD2 for D (6 bases). V was trimmed by 2 bases and J by 1 base, leaving 12 bases between them. CDR1 is SGHNT and CDR2 is YYREEE in the germline V gene (reference sequence). This CDR3 is 16 amino acids long.

V gene TRBV4-2 combines with J gene TRBJ2-1; 8 nucleotides agree with TRBD2. Trimming took 0 bases from V and 12 from J; bases not matched to a gene: 13. Germline V gene sequence: CDR1 LGHNA, CDR2 YNFKEQ. This CDR3 has 16 amino acids. The CDR3 loop is CASSQEAERERFGQFF. The CDR3 DNA sequence: TGTGCCAGCAGCCAAGAAGCCGAGCGGGAGCGGTTCGGGCAGTTCTTC.

The V gene is TRBV24-1, the J gene TRBJ2-3; 9 positions agree with TRBD2. CDR3 length equals 15 residues. CDR1 KGHDR and CDR2 SFDVKD come from the germline V gene. The junction had 7 bases not matched to a gene; V was cut back by 3 bases and J by 7 bases. The CDR3 loop is CATSDGAGGLNTQYF. DNA for the CDR3: TGTGCCACCAGTGATGGCGCGGGAGGGCTGAATACGCAGTATTTT.

The chain has TRBV4-3 and TRBJ1-4, with 8 bases lining up with TRBD1. From germline, CDR1 is LGHNA and CDR2 YSLEER. V dropped 0 bases and J dropped 10; count of bases not matched to a gene: 7. CDR3 length equals 15 residues. As DNA, the CDR3 is TGCGCCAGCAGCCAAGATAACCAGGGACAGGCAAAACTGTTTTTT. Its protein is CASSQDNQGQAKLFF.

This clone was counted once. The chain joins TRBV7-9 to TRBJ1-1, with no clear D. The CDR3 is made up of 11 amino acids. Germline values: CDR1 SEHNR, CDR2 FQNEAQ (reference sequence). The V end was cut by 6 bases, the J end by 8 bases, with 10 bases between. DNA of the CDR3: TGTGCCAGCAGATCTACCCAAGAAGCTTTCTTT. Its translation is CASRSTQEAFF.

J is TRBJ2-1 and V is TRBV4-1; 10 bases are shared with TRBD1. Trimming removed 4 bases from V and 8 bases from J; junction bases left unmatched: 11. This CDR3 has 16 residues. From germline, CDR1 is MGHRA and CDR2 YSYEKL. CDR3 DNA: TGCGCCAGCAGCCGGGGACCGACAGGGGGCGGGGATGAGCAGTTCTTC. Its translation is CASSRGPTGGGDEQFF.

The chain carries TRBV10-3 and TRBJ1-6, with D possibly TRBD1 on 6 matching bases. With 2 bases removed from V and 7 bases from J, the gap between germline ends came to 6 bases. The germline CDR1 and CDR2 sequences are ENHRY and SYGVKD. This CDR3 has 13 amino acids. CDR3 residues: CAISEGTNSPLHF. The CDR3 DNA is TGTGCCATCAGTGAGGGGACAAATTCACCCCTCCACTTT.

The V gene is TRBV18, the J gene TRBJ2-2, with D perhaps TRBD2 (5 bases). Per the germline V gene, CDR1 is KGHSH and CDR2 is LQKENI. The CDR3 totals 14 residues. V was cut by 6 bases and J by 1 base, with 9 bases left in between. The CDR3 DNA is TGTGCCAGCTCCCGACGGGAGAACACCGGGGAGCTGTTTTTT. Protein: CASSRRENTGELFF. Looking up the rest from reference TRBV18 and TRBJ2-2 gives the full variable domain: NAGVMQNPRHLVRRRGQEARLRCSPMKGHSHVYWYRQLPEEGLKFMVYLQKENIIDESGMPKERFSAEFPKEGPSILRIQQVVRGDSAAYFCASSRRENTGELFFGEGSRLTVL.

This chain joins TRBV6-1 and TRBJ1-6; perhaps TRBD1 as D (5 bases). Trimming shortened V by 1 base and J by 6 bases, and 13 bases separated the two germline ends. Germline V gene lookup returns CDR1 MNHNS and CDR2 SASEGT. CDR3 size: 16 residues. This CDR3 is CASSEVYGGTNSPLHF. The CDR3 DNA reads TGTGCCAGCAGTGAAGTCTACGGGGGGACTAATTCACCCCTCCACTTT.